The entry below describes one TCR beta chain. No antigen is known for it. Produced via immunoSEQ multiplex PCR; TCRdb's table is partial and in-frame only. The table includes tens of thousands of clones, approximately 90% detected once. The V segment lost 3 bases and the J segment 3 bases; nucleotides outside the gene matches: 7. From germline, CDR1 is KGHSH and CDR2 LQKENI. This CDR3 has 16 residues. This sample stems from a study of T cell responses to AZD1222 COVID-19 vaccine. Study-wide points: Vaccine-related CD4 TCRs covered spike, predominating at 160-218 and 743-854. At baseline, seropositivity was found in only six or seven AZD1222 recipients. Samples come after the peak T cell response, not at day 14.

The chain is built from TRBV18 and TRBJ2-3; 9 bases are shared with TRBD1. This specimen consisted of peripheral blood, obtained 28 days after the second AZD1222 dose. This TCR came from an adult who received the AZD1222 COVID-19 vaccine. The CDR3 protein is CASSPPDRGSTDTQYF. The CDR3 coding sequence is TGTGCCAGCTCACCCCCGGACAGGGGATCGACAGATACGCAGTATTTT. The full variable domain, with the rest looked up from reference TRBV18 and TRBJ2-3, is NAGVMQNPRHLVRRRGQEARLRCSPMKGHSHVYWYRQLPEEGLKFMVYLQKENIIDESGMPKERFSAEFPKEGPSILRIQQVVRGDSAAYFCASSPPDRGSTDTQYFGPGTRLTVL.